This T cell receptor beta chain was captured in a study of CD8 T cells in ankylosing spondylitis. Libraries for TCR beta were made by quantitative 5'-RACE with molecular barcodes. TCRdb itself ran the 5' RACE reads through MiXCR, one entry per CDR3 protein. The table lists fewer than 250,000 distinct CDR3 sequences, approximately 20% of them singletons. This clonotype was seen a handful of times. What it binds is not known. V shed 5 bases and J 9 bases; nucleotides not matched to a gene: 19. Per germline, CDR1 SGHVS and CDR2 FNYEAQ. The CDR3 has 17 residues. Study-wide points: In reactive arthritis synovial fluid and blood, some motif variants had been reported before. Blood of patients with ankylosing spondylitis appeared to be characterized by a TCR beta motif of several highly homologous variants. Peripheral blood held disease-linked clones only at relatively low frequency, and these were CD8+.

This chain joins TRBV7-6 and TRBJ2-1, with TRBD2 matching over 7 bases. Sequencing was performed on blood, either unsorted or a sorted T cell fraction (not recorded which). This sequence originates from a male donor with ankylosing spondylitis. In DNA form, the CDR3 reads TGTGCCAGCAGCGCCGCCCTTGGCGGGAGTTTCCTTTTTGAGCAGTTCTTC. It encodes CASSAALGGSFLFEQFF.